This is a list of T cell receptor beta chains from one sample in a study of T cell changes during pregnancy in multiple sclerosis. Produced via immunoSEQ multiplex PCR; TCRdb's table is partial and in-frame only. The data show around 60,000 clones, 92% seen once. The material sequenced was peripheral blood, taken in the second trimester of pregnancy. All receptors derive from a female donor with multiple sclerosis, enrolled in a pregnancy study. Both conserved end residues are part of each CDR3. The D gene is left open where the match is weak. Some rows have no size entry. The others give once, few or many, or a class for an expanded clone.

j_call	v_call	d_call	clone_size	cdr3_nt	cdr3_aa
TRBJ1-2	TRBV7-9	TRBD1	many	TGTGCCAGCAGCTTAGTGGGACAGGGGCGTCTCGACTATGGCTACACCTTC	CASSLVGQGRLDYGYTF
TRBJ1-5	TRBV29-1	TRBD1	few	TGCAGCGTTGCCCAGGGGGTAGGTAATAGCAATCAGCCCCAGCATTTT	CSVAQGVGNSNQPQHF
TRBJ2-1	TRBV9	TRBD1	few	TGTGCCAGCAGCGCTCTGACAGGGGACTACAATGAGCAGTTCTTC	CASSALTGDYNEQFF
TRBJ2-5	TRBV14	TRBD2	-	TGTGCCAGCAGCCAAGATAGGACTAGCGGGAGGCAAGAGACCCAGTACTTC	CASSQDRTSGRQETQYF
TRBJ2-7	TRBV27	TRBD2	-	TGTGCCAGCAGGACTAGCGACTATCGCGAGCAGTACTTC	CASRTSDYREQYF
TRBJ1-3	TRBV18	-	-	TGTGCCAGCTCACGCCTGGCCAAGAACTCTGGAAACACCATATATTTT	CASSRLAKNSGNTIYF
TRBJ1-5	TRBV4-3	-	-	TGCGCCAGCAGCCAAGAACAGGGTAGTCAGCCCCAGCATTTT	CASSQEQGSQPQHF
TRBJ2-1	TRBV11-3	TRBD2	-	TGTGCCAGCAGCGAGCAGGCTAGCGGAGCGTGGGGCTATGAGCAGTTCTTC	CASSEQASGAWGYEQFF
TRBJ1-2	TRBV7-9	TRBD1	-	TGTGCCAGCAGAACAACCGGGACAGTCTATGGCTACACCTTC	CASRTTGTVYGYTF
TRBJ2-5	TRBV27	TRBD2	-	TGTGCCAGCGGGCATTCGGGGGGGGAAGAGACCCAGTACTTC	CASGHSGGEETQYF
TRBJ2-5	TRBV2	-	-	TGTGCCAGCAGTAAGGACAGAGTCGAGACCCAGTACTTC	CASSKDRVETQYF
TRBJ2-7	TRBV10-2	-	-	TGCGCCAGCACCACCACCCGTGGGGGACAACCCTACGAGCAGTACTTC	CASTTTRGGQPYEQYF
TRBJ2-5	TRBV6-6	TRBD2	-	TGTGCCAGCAGTTCCGCAGGGAGGGAGCAGTACTTC	CASSSAGREQYF
TRBJ2-7	TRBV6-5	-	-	TGTGCCAGCAGTTACTTCAACGAGCAGTACTTC	CASSYFNEQYF
TRBJ2-3	TRBV5-6	TRBD1	-	TGTGCCAGCAGCTTGGGTGGGACAGGGTGGTCGACAGATACGCAGTATTTT	CASSLGGTGWSTDTQYF
TRBJ2-4	TRBV9	TRBD2	-	TGTGCCAGCAGCGGACTAGCGGGAGATAACGACATTCAGTACTTC	CASSGLAGDNDIQYF
TRBJ2-7	TRBV5-4	-	-	TGTGCCAGCAGCCTACTCGTCGGGTTGTTGGTCGAGCAGTACTTC	CASSLLVGLLVEQYF
TRBJ2-1	TRBV6-4	-	-	TGTGCCAGCAGTGTCCAGACAGGTTCTAATGAGCAGTTCTTC	CASSVQTGSNEQFF
TRBJ2-2	TRBV10-2	TRBD2	-	TGCGCCACCACACCTGGCGGGAGGATTACCGGGGAGCTGTTTTTT	CATTPGGRITGELFF
TRBJ1-3	TRBV6-1	-	-	TGTGCCAGCAGTGAATTAGTGACAGACACTGGAAACACCATATATTTT	CASSELVTDTGNTIYF
TRBJ1-5	TRBV7-2	-	-	TGTGCCAGCAGCTTCAAGGGGGATCAGCCCCAGCATTTT	CASSFKGDQPQHF
TRBJ2-2	TRBV25-1	-	-	TGTGCCACCATGGGGGGGCCCGCGAACACCGGGGAGCTGTTTTTT	CATMGGPANTGELFF
TRBJ2-7	TRBV10-3	-	-	TGTGCCATCAGTGAGTCAGCAGGGTTGGTCTACGAGCAGTACTTC	CAISESAGLVYEQYF
TRBJ2-1	TRBV29-1	TRBD2	-	TGCAGCGTTGAAGGGGGGACTAGCGGGAGTGAGGATGAGCAGTTCTTC	CSVEGGTSGSEDEQFF
TRBJ2-7	TRBV6-5	TRBD2	-	TGTGCCAGCAGTTCAGGACTAGCGGTAAAGCAGTACTTC	CASSSGLAVKQYF
TRBJ1-1	TRBV28	-	-	TGTGCCAGCAGTTTACTTCCCGAGAAAGCTTTCTTT	CASSLLPEKAFF
TRBJ1-2	TRBV19	TRBD1	-	TGTGCCAGTAGACCAACCGAAAGGGGGGACAGACAAAATGGCTACACCTTC	CASRPTERGDRQNGYTF
TRBJ1-3	TRBV28	-	-	TGTGCCAGCAGTCAATACAGGCTCTCTGGAAACACCATATATTTT	CASSQYRLSGNTIYF
TRBJ2-7	TRBV28	-	once	TGTGCCAGCAGGAAAACAGGGGAGGCCTACGAGCAGTACTTC	CASRKTGEAYEQYF
TRBJ2-7	TRBV9	TRBD2	-	TGTGCCAGCAGCGTAGGTCGGGGGGACGCCTACGAGCAGTACTTC	CASSVGRGDAYEQYF
TRBJ1-3	TRBV6-1	-	-	TGTGCCAGCCGGGGGTCTGGAAACACCATATATTTT	CASRGSGNTIYF
TRBJ2-2	TRBV12-5	-	once	TGTGCTAGTGGGGGCCCCCAGTGGCCCGGGGAGCTGTTTTTT	CASGGPQWPGELFF
TRBJ2-7	TRBV11-2	-	-	TGTGCCAGCAGCTTAGAAACAGGGAGGCAGTACTTC	CASSLETGRQYF
TRBJ2-2	TRBV2	-	-	TGTGCCAGCAGTGACACCCGACAGGCGAACACCGGGGAGCTGTTTTTT	CASSDTRQANTGELFF
TRBJ2-5	TRBV5-8	TRBD2	few	TGTGCCAGCAGCGCTGGGGAAGCGGGAGGAGAGACCCAGTACTTC	CASSAGEAGGETQYF
TRBJ2-5	TRBV7-9	-	-	TGTGCCAGCAGCTTAGCGGGACTCCAAGAGACCCAGTACTTC	CASSLAGLQETQYF
TRBJ2-3	TRBV2	-	-	TGTGCCAGCAGAATAGCACCTAGCACAGATACGCAGTATTTT	CASRIAPSTDTQYF
TRBJ2-5	TRBV11-2	-	-	TGTGCCAGCAGCCCGCGTCCCTTGGGCGAGACCCAGTACTTC	CASSPRPLGETQYF
TRBJ2-7	TRBV11-2	TRBD2	-	TGTGCCAGCAGCTTATGGGACTACAACTACGAGCAGTACTTC	CASSLWDYNYEQYF
TRBJ2-5	TRBV4-2	TRBD2	-	TGTGCCAGCAGCCAAGGCGGGAGGTATAGAGAGACCCAGTACTTC	CASSQGGRYRETQYF
TRBJ1-1	TRBV5-4	TRBD1	-	TGTGCCAGCAGCTTGGACAGGGGGCTGGCTTTCTTT	CASSLDRGLAFF
TRBJ2-1	TRBV6-4	-	-	TGTGCCAGCAGTGAAGACAGTTACAATGAGCAGTTCTTC	CASSEDSYNEQFF
TRBJ2-3	TRBV10-3	-	-	TGTGCCATCAGTGGAGCAGGAACAGATACGCAGTATTTT	CAISGAGTDTQYF
TRBJ2-1	TRBV7-3	-	-	TGTGCCAGCAGCTTAAAGTCAGGGAGGTACAATGAGCAGTTCTTC	CASSLKSGRYNEQFF
TRBJ2-3	TRBV10-1	-	-	TGCGCCAGCAGAGGACAGAGCACAGATACGCAGTATTTT	CASRGQSTDTQYF
TRBJ1-1	TRBV6-5	TRBD1	-	TGTGCCAGCAGCCCCACCGGGGACAGAAACACTGAAGCTTTCTTT	CASSPTGDRNTEAFF
TRBJ1-1	TRBV7-8	-	-	TGTGCCAGCAGCTTAGGAGGGAACCCTGAAGCTTTCTTT	CASSLGGNPEAFF
TRBJ2-7	TRBV2	-	-	TGTGCCAGCAGTCCCGGACTCAGCCATGCCTACGAGCAGTACTTC	CASSPGLSHAYEQYF